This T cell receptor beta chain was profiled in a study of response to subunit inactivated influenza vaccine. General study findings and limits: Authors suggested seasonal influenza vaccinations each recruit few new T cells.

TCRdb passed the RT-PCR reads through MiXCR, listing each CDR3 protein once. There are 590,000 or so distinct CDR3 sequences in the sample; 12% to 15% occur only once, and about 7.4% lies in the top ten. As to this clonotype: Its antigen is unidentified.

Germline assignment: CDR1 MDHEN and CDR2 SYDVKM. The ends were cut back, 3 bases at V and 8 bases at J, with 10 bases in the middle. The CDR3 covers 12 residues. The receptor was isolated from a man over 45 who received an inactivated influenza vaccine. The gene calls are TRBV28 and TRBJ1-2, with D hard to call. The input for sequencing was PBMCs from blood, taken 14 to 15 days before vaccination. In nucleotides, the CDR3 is TGTGCCAGCAGTTTGCTTACAGAAGGCTACACCTTC. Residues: CASSLLTEGYTF.